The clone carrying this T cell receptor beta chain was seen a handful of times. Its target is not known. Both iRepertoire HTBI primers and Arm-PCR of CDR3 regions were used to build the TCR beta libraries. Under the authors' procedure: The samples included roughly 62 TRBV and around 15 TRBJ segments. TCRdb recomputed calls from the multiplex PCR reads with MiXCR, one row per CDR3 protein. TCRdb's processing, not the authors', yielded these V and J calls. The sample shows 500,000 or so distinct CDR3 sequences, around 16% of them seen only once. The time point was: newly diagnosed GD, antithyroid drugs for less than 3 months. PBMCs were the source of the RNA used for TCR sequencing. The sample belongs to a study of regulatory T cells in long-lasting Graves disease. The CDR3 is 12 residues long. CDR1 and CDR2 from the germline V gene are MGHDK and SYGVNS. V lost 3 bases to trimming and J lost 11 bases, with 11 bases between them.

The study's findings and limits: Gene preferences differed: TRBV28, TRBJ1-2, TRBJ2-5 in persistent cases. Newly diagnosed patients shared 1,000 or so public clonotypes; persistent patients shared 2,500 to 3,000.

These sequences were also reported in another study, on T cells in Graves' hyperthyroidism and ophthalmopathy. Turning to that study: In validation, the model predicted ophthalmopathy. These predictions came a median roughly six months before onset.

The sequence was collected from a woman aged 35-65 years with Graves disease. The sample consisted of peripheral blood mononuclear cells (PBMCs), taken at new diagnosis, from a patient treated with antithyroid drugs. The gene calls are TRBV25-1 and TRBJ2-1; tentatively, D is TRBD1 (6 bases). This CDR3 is CASSENRVQQFF. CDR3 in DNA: TGTGCCAGCAGTGAGAACAGGGTTCAGCAGTTCTTC.